The present TCR beta chain was sequenced within a study of blood T cells in healthy people across ages. Overall study findings and caveats: Researchers report that TCR beta diversity correlated strongly with naive T cell percentage.

Next came a second PCR, run for about 6 to 11 cycles, which used a sample-barcoded 5' primer along with a J-beta primer mix. Each cDNA was tagged by a template-switch adaptor containing 12 random nucleotides. TCRdb fed the 5' RACE reads into MiXCR, producing one record per CDR3 protein. The sample contains some 1.5 million distinct CDR3 sequences, roughly two fifths of which appear only once. Donors were healthy Caucasian individuals from Russia aged about 6 to 95. A word on this clonotype: Antigen specificity is unknown.

Trimming took 2 bases from V and 1 from J, leaving 15 bases between them. The CDR3 runs 17 residues. Germline CDR1 KGHSH, CDR2 LQKENI. This chain joins TRBV18 and TRBJ1-5; D remains ambiguous. The sequence was collected from a woman aged 18-35 years in good health. Sequenced input: blood. This CDR3 is CASSPVLAGQSNQPQHF. DNA of the CDR3: TGTGCCAGCTCACCAGTATTGGCGGGTCAGAGCAATCAGCCCCAGCATTTT.